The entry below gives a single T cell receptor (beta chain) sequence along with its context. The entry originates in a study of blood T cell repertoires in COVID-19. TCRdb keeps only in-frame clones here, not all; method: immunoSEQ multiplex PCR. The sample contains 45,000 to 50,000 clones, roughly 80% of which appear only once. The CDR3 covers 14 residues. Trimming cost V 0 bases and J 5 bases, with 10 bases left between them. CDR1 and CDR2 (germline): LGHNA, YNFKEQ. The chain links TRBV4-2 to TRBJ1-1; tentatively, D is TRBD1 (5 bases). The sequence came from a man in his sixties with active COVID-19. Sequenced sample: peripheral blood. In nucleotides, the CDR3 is TGTGCCAGCAGCCAAGAAGGCAGGGCAACTGAAGCTTTCTTT. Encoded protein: CASSQEGRATEAFF.